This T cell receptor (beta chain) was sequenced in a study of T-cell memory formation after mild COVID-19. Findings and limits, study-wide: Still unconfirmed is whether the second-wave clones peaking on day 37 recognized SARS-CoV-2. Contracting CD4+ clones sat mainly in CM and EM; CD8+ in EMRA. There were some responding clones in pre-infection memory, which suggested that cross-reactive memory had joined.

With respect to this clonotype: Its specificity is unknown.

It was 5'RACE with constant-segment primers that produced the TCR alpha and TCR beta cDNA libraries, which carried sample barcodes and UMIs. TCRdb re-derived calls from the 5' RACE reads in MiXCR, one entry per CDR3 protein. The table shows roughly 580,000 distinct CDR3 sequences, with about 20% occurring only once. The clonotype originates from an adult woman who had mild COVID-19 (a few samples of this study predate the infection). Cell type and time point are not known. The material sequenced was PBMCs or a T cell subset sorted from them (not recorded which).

For the CDR3, the DNA is TGCAGTGCTAGAGATTTGGGGACGCAGTATTTT. Its translation: CSARDLGTQYF. V is TRBV20-1 and J is TRBJ2-3; no firm D call. The germline gives CDR1 DFQATT, CDR2 SNEGSKA (reference sequence). The CDR3 extends over 11 amino acids. V lost 0 bases and J lost 9, with 7 bases in between.